This entry features one T cell receptor beta chain sequence. This sample is drawn from a study of blood T cell repertoires in COVID-19. Study summary: Collection of acute and convalescent COVID-19 samples took place in the United States, Italy and Spain. PBMCs, B-cell-depleted T cells, or T cells provided the cDNA or gDNA that made up the material.

Study processing details: Estimates of nucleated cell counts were drawn from the amplification of reference gene primers. Some clones are missing from TCRdb's copy, which holds only in-frame ones; the method was immunoSEQ multiplex PCR. V, J and clone size derive from that table, while D and trimming were established from the DNA sequence. The data show about 83,000 clones, more than 70% seen once. The specimen was peripheral blood. The receptor was isolated from a woman of 80 years or more in a cohort sampled during active or convalescent COVID-19.

The CDR3 region has the DNA TGTGCCAGCAGCTTGGAAAGGGGGCCGGGCACTGAAGCTTTCTTT. Translation: CASSLERGPGTEAFF. The gene calls are TRBV5-4 and TRBJ1-1; 7 positions agree with TRBD1. The germline gives CDR1 SGHNT, CDR2 YYREEE (reference sequence). Trimming at V came to 0 bases and at J to 4 bases, leaving 6 bases not matched to a gene. The CDR3 runs 15 residues.